This is a list of T cell receptor beta chains from one sample in a study of cytomegalovirus exposure and HLA in healthy donors. Only in-frame clones appear in the TCRdb table, and some are missing; sequencing was by immunoSEQ multiplex PCR. The table has about 130,000 clones, about three quarters seen once. Material: PBMCs. The receptor source for this set is a human donor in good health. CDR3s include the opening cysteine and the closing phenylalanine or tryptophan. The order of the fields is J gene, clone size, D gene, V gene, CDR3 protein, CDR3 DNA. The D gene is left open where the match is weak. Only part of the rows carry a size: once, few, many, or a class if the clone is expanded.

j_gene: TRBJ1-4; abundance: -; d_gene: -; v_gene: TRBV5-1; CDR3aa: CASSFLRTELRDEKLFF; CDR3nt: TGCGCCAGCAGCTTTTTGCGGACAGAACTCCGGGATGAAAAACTGTTTTTT
j_gene: TRBJ1-1; abundance: -; d_gene: -; v_gene: TRBV9; CDR3aa: CASSISQGHTEAFF; CDR3nt: TGTGCCAGCAGCATCAGCCAGGGGCACACTGAAGCTTTCTTT
j_gene: TRBJ2-7; abundance: -; d_gene: TRBD1; v_gene: TRBV19; CDR3aa: CASSITGTGPYEQYF; CDR3nt: TGTGCCAGTAGTATAACCGGGACAGGGCCTTACGAGCAGTACTTC
j_gene: TRBJ2-1; abundance: -; d_gene: TRBD1; v_gene: TRBV15; CDR3aa: CATSRDLGQGAGEQFF; CDR3nt: TGTGCCACCAGCAGAGATCTGGGACAGGGGGCGGGTGAGCAGTTCTTC
j_gene: TRBJ2-7; abundance: few; d_gene: TRBD1; v_gene: TRBV6-1; CDR3aa: CASSEGQGVKYEQYF; CDR3nt: TGTGCCAGCAGCGAGGGACAGGGCGTTAAGTACGAGCAGTACTTC
j_gene: TRBJ2-1; abundance: -; d_gene: TRBD2; v_gene: TRBV15; CDR3aa: CATSRGTSGNEQFF; CDR3nt: TGTGCCACCAGCAGAGGGACTAGCGGCAATGAGCAGTTCTTC
j_gene: TRBJ1-2; abundance: -; d_gene: -; v_gene: TRBV5-6; CDR3aa: CASSRMLLTAVYGYTF; CDR3nt: TGTGCCAGCAGCCGGATGTTGTTAACAGCTGTCTATGGCTACACCTTC
j_gene: TRBJ1-4; abundance: -; d_gene: TRBD1; v_gene: TRBV5-4; CDR3aa: CASSFRTGSNEKLFF; CDR3nt: TGTGCCAGCAGCTTCAGGACAGGGTCGAATGAAAAACTGTTTTTT
j_gene: TRBJ2-1; abundance: -; d_gene: TRBD2; v_gene: TRBV30; CDR3aa: CAWSRSGRGSYNEQFF; CDR3nt: TGTGCCTGGAGTCGTAGCGGGAGGGGCTCCTACAATGAGCAGTTCTTC
j_gene: TRBJ1-2; abundance: -; d_gene: TRBD1; v_gene: TRBV19; CDR3aa: CATSRTGTYYGYTF; CDR3nt: TGTGCCACCTCGAGGACAGGGACCTACTATGGCTACACCTTC
j_gene: TRBJ2-5; abundance: -; d_gene: TRBD2; v_gene: TRBV5-1; CDR3aa: CASSSFSGSQETQYF; CDR3nt: TGCGCCAGCAGCTCCTTTAGCGGGAGTCAAGAGACCCAGTACTTC
j_gene: TRBJ2-1; abundance: -; d_gene: -; v_gene: TRBV7-2; CDR3aa: CASSLVGVGANNEQFF; CDR3nt: TGTGCCAGCAGCTTAGTGGGTGTGGGGGCAAACAATGAGCAGTTCTTC
j_gene: TRBJ2-1; abundance: -; d_gene: -; v_gene: TRBV4-2; CDR3aa: CASSQERSIGEQFF; CDR3nt: TGTGCCAGCAGCCAAGAGAGGAGTATAGGTGAGCAGTTCTTC
j_gene: TRBJ1-3; abundance: few; d_gene: TRBD1; v_gene: TRBV7-2; CDR3aa: CASSPGQDSGNTIYF; CDR3nt: TGTGCCAGCAGCCCAGGACAGGACTCTGGAAACACCATATATTTT
j_gene: TRBJ2-7; abundance: -; d_gene: -; v_gene: TRBV6-1; CDR3aa: CASTQGVSSIYEQYF; CDR3nt: TGTGCCAGCACCCAAGGGGTCAGTAGTATCTACGAGCAGTACTTC
j_gene: TRBJ1-1; abundance: -; d_gene: TRBD1; v_gene: TRBV7-2; CDR3aa: CASSLEGQGLTEAFF; CDR3nt: TGTGCCAGCAGCTTAGAGGGACAGGGCTTAACTGAAGCTTTCTTT
j_gene: TRBJ1-1; abundance: -; d_gene: -; v_gene: TRBV30; CDR3aa: CACAGGWEEAFF; CDR3nt: TGTGCCTGTGCCGGCGGCTGGGAGGAAGCTTTCTTT
j_gene: TRBJ2-5; abundance: -; d_gene: -; v_gene: TRBV5-1; CDR3aa: CASSSAAAGETQYF; CDR3nt: TGCGCCAGCAGCTCCGCCGCCGCAGGGGAGACCCAGTACTTC
j_gene: TRBJ2-7; abundance: -; d_gene: -; v_gene: TRBV5-6; CDR3aa: CASSSGPDSSYEQYF; CDR3nt: TGTGCCAGCAGCTCTGGCCCGGACAGCTCCTACGAGCAGTACTTC
j_gene: TRBJ2-7; abundance: -; d_gene: -; v_gene: TRBV11-2; CDR3aa: CASSLGAGGLYEQYF; CDR3nt: TGCGCCAGCAGCTTGGGGGCAGGGGGGCTCTACGAGCAGTACTTC
j_gene: TRBJ1-4; abundance: -; d_gene: -; v_gene: TRBV29-1; CDR3aa: CSARRQALNEKLFF; CDR3nt: TGCAGCGCCCGTCGACAGGCTCTCAATGAAAAACTGTTTTTT
j_gene: TRBJ2-3; abundance: -; d_gene: -; v_gene: TRBV19; CDR3aa: CASSIGGYSTDTQYF; CDR3nt: TGTGCCAGTAGTATAGGCGGGTATAGCACAGATACGCAGTATTTT
j_gene: TRBJ2-5; abundance: -; d_gene: -; v_gene: TRBV19; CDR3aa: CASSIMGQARTQYF; CDR3nt: TGTGCCAGTAGTATAATGGGACAAGCACGCACCCAGTACTTC
j_gene: TRBJ2-2; abundance: few; d_gene: -; v_gene: TRBV9; CDR3aa: CASSVGRRDTGELFF; CDR3nt: TGTGCCAGCAGCGTAGGGAGGCGGGACACCGGGGAGCTGTTTTTT
j_gene: TRBJ2-7; abundance: -; d_gene: TRBD2; v_gene: TRBV28; CDR3aa: CASSLSGRRYEQYF; CDR3nt: TGTGCCAGCAGTCTGAGCGGGAGGCGGTACGAGCAGTACTTC
j_gene: TRBJ2-5; abundance: -; d_gene: TRBD2; v_gene: TRBV19; CDR3aa: CASRTSGALGEETQYF; CDR3nt: TGTGCCAGTCGGACTAGCGGGGCCCTGGGAGAAGAGACCCAGTACTTC
j_gene: TRBJ1-5; abundance: -; d_gene: -; v_gene: TRBV19; CDR3aa: CASTQGVQPQHF; CDR3nt: TGTGCCAGTACCCAAGGGGTACAGCCCCAGCATTTT
j_gene: TRBJ2-3; abundance: -; d_gene: -; v_gene: TRBV19; CDR3aa: CASSIGVWGRSTDTQYF; CDR3nt: TGTGCCAGTAGTATAGGTGTCTGGGGCCGAAGCACAGATACGCAGTATTTT
j_gene: TRBJ2-7; abundance: -; d_gene: TRBD2; v_gene: TRBV9; CDR3aa: CASSVVAGGHYEQYF; CDR3nt: TGTGCCAGCAGCGTAGTGGCGGGGGGCCACTACGAGCAGTACTTC
j_gene: TRBJ1-3; abundance: -; d_gene: -; v_gene: TRBV28; CDR3aa: CASSYGLAGNTIYF; CDR3nt: TGTGCCAGCAGTTATGGGCTTGCTGGAAACACCATATATTTT
j_gene: TRBJ2-3; abundance: -; d_gene: TRBD2; v_gene: TRBV7-3; CDR3aa: CASSRRGVGTDTQYF; CDR3nt: TGTGCCAGCAGCCGCCGGGGGGTAGGGACAGATACGCAGTATTTT
j_gene: TRBJ1-2; abundance: -; d_gene: TRBD1; v_gene: TRBV28; CDR3aa: CASGKQGANYGYTF; CDR3nt: TGTGCCAGCGGAAAGCAGGGGGCAAACTATGGCTACACCTTC
j_gene: TRBJ2-6; abundance: -; d_gene: TRBD1; v_gene: TRBV6-4; CDR3aa: CASSDTGTGGSGANVLTF; CDR3nt: TGTGCCAGCAGTGACACCGGGACAGGGGGCTCTGGGGCCAACGTCCTGACTTTC
j_gene: TRBJ2-5; abundance: -; d_gene: -; v_gene: TRBV27; CDR3aa: CASSHAGVGGETQYF; CDR3nt: TGTGCCAGCAGTCACGCTGGGGTGGGGGGAGAGACCCAGTACTTC
j_gene: TRBJ2-1; abundance: few; d_gene: TRBD2; v_gene: TRBV28; CDR3aa: CASSVAGGLGQFF; CDR3nt: TGTGCCAGCAGTGTAGCGGGAGGGCTTGGGCAGTTCTTC
j_gene: TRBJ2-1; abundance: -; d_gene: TRBD1; v_gene: TRBV9; CDR3aa: CASSVGTGLNNEQFF; CDR3nt: TGTGCCAGCAGCGTAGGGACAGGGCTTAACAATGAGCAGTTCTTC
j_gene: TRBJ2-5; abundance: -; d_gene: TRBD1; v_gene: TRBV6-6; CDR3aa: CASRPDRERPRETQYF; CDR3nt: TGTGCCAGCAGGCCCGACAGGGAACGGCCTCGAGAGACCCAGTACTTC
j_gene: TRBJ2-3; abundance: -; d_gene: TRBD2; v_gene: TRBV5-6; CDR3aa: CASMPLAGASSTDTQYF; CDR3nt: TGTGCCAGCATGCCGTTAGCGGGGGCCTCTAGCACAGATACGCAGTATTTT
j_gene: TRBJ2-3; abundance: -; d_gene: TRBD1; v_gene: TRBV11-2; CDR3aa: CASSLRDRPTDTQYF; CDR3nt: TGTGCCAGCAGCTTAAGGGACAGACCCACAGATACGCAGTATTTT
j_gene: TRBJ2-2; abundance: -; d_gene: -; v_gene: TRBV5-1; CDR3aa: CASSLAGGGGVTGELFF; CDR3nt: TGCGCCAGCAGCTTGGCCGGAGGAGGAGGGGTCACCGGGGAGCTGTTTTTT
j_gene: TRBJ2-7; abundance: -; d_gene: TRBD2; v_gene: TRBV6-7; CDR3aa: CASLWEGQYF; CDR3nt: TGTGCCAGCCTGTGGGAGGGGCAGTACTTC
j_gene: TRBJ1-5; abundance: once; d_gene: -; v_gene: TRBV18; CDR3aa: CASSPISGTGNQPQHF; CDR3nt: TGTGCCAGCTCACCAATTTCGGGTACGGGCAATCAGCCCCAGCATTTT
j_gene: TRBJ2-7; abundance: -; d_gene: -; v_gene: TRBV27; CDR3aa: CASSLSLGHLTYEQYF; CDR3nt: TGTGCCAGCAGTTTATCACTGGGGCATTTAACCTACGAGCAGTACTTC
j_gene: TRBJ1-2; abundance: -; d_gene: TRBD1; v_gene: TRBV5-8; CDR3aa: CASSLEGQRIEGYTF; CDR3nt: TGTGCCAGCAGCTTGGAGGGACAGAGAATAGAAGGGTACACCTTC
j_gene: TRBJ2-2; abundance: -; d_gene: TRBD2; v_gene: TRBV9; CDR3aa: CASSAAGVRTGELFF; CDR3nt: TGTGCCAGCAGCGCCGCGGGGGTACGGACCGGGGAGCTGTTTTTT
j_gene: TRBJ2-7; abundance: -; d_gene: TRBD1; v_gene: TRBV2; CDR3aa: CASSSGTGPSYEQYF; CDR3nt: TGTGCCAGCAGTTCCGGGACAGGGCCCTCCTACGAGCAGTACTTC